This TCR beta chain comes out of a study of cytomegalovirus exposure and HLA in healthy donors. PCR used 60 Vbeta primers and 13 Jbeta primers. TCRdb's copy holds only in-frame clones and misses some; the assay was immunoSEQ multiplex PCR. The sample includes about 91,000 clones, 64% seen only once; the top ten take 2% to 2.5%. Study outcomes and limitations: Across donors, most TCRs were seen rarely, yet some public ones were widespread.

This clone was counted a few times. Its antigen is unidentified. This CDR3 spans 16 amino acids. Germline CDR1 is SGHTA and CDR2 is FQGTGA. Trimming cost V 0 bases and J 5 bases; bases outside gene matches: 5. V is TRBV7-3 and J is TRBJ2-7; TRBD1 aligns across 12 bases. The sequenced material came from PBMCs. The source is a human donor in good health. CDR3 in amino acids: CASSLTGTGGYHEQYF. DNA of the CDR3: TGTGCCAGCAGCTTAACGGGGACAGGGGGCTACCACGAGCAGTACTTC.